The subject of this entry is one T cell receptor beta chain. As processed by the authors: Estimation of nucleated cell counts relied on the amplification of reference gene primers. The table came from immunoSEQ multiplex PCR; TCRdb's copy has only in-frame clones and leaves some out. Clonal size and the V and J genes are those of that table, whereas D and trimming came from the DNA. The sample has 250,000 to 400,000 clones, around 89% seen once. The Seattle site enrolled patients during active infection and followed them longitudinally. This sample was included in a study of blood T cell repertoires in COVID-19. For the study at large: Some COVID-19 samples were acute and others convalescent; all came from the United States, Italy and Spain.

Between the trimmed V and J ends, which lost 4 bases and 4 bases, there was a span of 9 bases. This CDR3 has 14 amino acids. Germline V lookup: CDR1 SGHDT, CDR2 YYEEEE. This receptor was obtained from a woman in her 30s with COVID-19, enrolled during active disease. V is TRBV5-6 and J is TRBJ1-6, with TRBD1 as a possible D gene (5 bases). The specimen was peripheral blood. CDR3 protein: CASSRDRYNSPLHF. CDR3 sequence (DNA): TGTGCCAGCAGCCGCGACAGATATAATTCACCCCTCCACTTT.